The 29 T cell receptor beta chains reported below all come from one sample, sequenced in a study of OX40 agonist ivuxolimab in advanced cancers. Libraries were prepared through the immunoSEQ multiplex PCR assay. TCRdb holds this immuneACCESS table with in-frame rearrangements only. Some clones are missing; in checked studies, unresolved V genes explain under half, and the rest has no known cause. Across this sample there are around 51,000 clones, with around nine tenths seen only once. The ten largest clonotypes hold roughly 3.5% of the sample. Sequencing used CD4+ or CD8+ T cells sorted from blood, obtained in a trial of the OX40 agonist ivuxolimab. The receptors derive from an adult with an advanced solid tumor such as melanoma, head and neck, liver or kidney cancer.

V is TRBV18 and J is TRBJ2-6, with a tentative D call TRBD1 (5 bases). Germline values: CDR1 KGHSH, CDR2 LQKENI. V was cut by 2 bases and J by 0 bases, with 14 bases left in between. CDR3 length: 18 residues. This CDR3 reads CASSPIRQSNSGANVLTF. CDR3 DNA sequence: TGTGCCAGCTCACCAATCCGACAGTCCAACTCTGGGGCCAACGTCCTGACTTTC.

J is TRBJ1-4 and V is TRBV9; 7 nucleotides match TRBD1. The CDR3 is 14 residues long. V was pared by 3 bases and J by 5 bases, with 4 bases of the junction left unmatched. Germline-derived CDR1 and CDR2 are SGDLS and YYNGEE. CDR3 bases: TGTGCCAGCAGCGCCGGACAGGCAAATGAAAAACTGTTTTTT. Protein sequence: CASSAGQANEKLFF.

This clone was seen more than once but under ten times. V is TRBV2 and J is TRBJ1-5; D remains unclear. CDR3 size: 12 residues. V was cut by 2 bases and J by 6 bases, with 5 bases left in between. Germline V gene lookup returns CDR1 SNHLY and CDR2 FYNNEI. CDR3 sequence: CASSELSQPQHF. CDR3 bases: TGTGCCAGCAGTGAACTGAGTCAGCCCCAGCATTTT.

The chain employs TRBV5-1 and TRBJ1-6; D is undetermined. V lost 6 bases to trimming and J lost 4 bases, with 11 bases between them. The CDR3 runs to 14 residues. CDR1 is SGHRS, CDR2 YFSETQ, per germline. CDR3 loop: CASMAESYNSPLHF. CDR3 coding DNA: TGCGCCAGCATGGCGGAAAGTTATAATTCACCCCTCCACTTT.

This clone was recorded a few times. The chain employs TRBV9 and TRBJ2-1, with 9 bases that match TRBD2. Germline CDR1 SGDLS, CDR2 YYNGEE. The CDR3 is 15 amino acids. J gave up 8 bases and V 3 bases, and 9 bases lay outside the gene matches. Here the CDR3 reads CASSARGTSRHEQFF. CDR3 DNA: TGTGCCAGCAGCGCGAGGGGGACTAGCCGTCATGAGCAGTTCTTC. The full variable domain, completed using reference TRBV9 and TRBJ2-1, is DSGVTQTPKHLITATGQRVTLRCSPRSGDLSVYWYQQSLDQGLQFLIQYYNGEERAKGNILERFSAQQFPDLHSELNLSSLELGDSALYFCASSARGTSRHEQFFGPGTRLTVL.

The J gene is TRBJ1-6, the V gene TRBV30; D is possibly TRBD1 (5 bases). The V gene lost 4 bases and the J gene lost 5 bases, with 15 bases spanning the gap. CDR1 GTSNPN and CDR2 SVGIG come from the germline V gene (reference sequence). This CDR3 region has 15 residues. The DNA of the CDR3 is TGTGCCTGGACTCCGCCCGGGGGGAATAATTCACCCCTCCACTTT. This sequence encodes CAWTPPGGNNSPLHF. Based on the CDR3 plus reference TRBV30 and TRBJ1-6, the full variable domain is SQTIHQWPATLVQPVGSPLSLECTVEGTSNPNLYWYRQAAGRGLQLLFYSVGIGQISSEVPQNLSASRPQDRQFILSSKKLLLSDSGFYLCAWTPPGGNNSPLHFGNGTRLTVT.

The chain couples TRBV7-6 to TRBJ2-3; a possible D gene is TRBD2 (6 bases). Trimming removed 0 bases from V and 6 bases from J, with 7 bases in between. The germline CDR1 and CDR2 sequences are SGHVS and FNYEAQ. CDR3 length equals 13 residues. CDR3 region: CASSLAAGDTQYF. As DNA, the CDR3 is TGTGCCAGCAGCTTAGCGGCGGGGGATACGCAGTATTTT.

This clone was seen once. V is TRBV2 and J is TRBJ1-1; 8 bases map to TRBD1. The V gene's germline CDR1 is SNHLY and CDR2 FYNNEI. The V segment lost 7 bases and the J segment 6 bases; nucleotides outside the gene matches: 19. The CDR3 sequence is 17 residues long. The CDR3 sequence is CASIQQAQGVTVAEAFF. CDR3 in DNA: TGTGCCAGCATTCAACAGGCACAGGGGGTTACGGTGGCTGAAGCTTTCTTT.

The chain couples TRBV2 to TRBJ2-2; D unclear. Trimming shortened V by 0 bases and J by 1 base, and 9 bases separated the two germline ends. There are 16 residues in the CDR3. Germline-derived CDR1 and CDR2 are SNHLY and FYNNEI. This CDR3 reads CASSEAPALNTGELFF. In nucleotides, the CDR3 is TGTGCCAGCAGTGAAGCGCCAGCCCTGAACACCGGGGAGCTGTTTTTT.

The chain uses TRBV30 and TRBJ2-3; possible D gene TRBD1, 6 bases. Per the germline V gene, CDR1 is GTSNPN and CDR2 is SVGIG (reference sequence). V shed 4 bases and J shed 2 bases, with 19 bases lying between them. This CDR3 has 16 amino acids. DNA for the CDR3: TGTGCCTGGACTATCAACAGGGTGGGAGACACAGATACGCAGTATTTT. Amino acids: CAWTINRVGDTDTQYF.

The CDR3 loop is CASSSAPVETGELFF. CDR3 DNA: TGCGCCAGCAGCTCCGCTCCGGTGGAGACCGGGGAGCTGTTTTTT. The chain carries TRBV5-1 and TRBJ2-2; no definite D call. V was trimmed by 3 bases and J by 5 bases, leaving 14 bases between them. Germline CDR1 and CDR2: SGHRS and YFSETQ. The CDR3 spans 15 residues.

In DNA, the CDR3 is TGCAGCGTTGTTCAGGCGGCAGATACGCAGTATTTT. Translated: CSVVQAADTQYF. The chain employs TRBV29-1 and TRBJ2-3; D is unresolved. Germline assignment: CDR1 SQVTM and CDR2 ANQGSEA. V was shortened by 4 bases and J by 4 bases, with 9 bases between the two germline ends. The CDR3 has 12 amino acids.

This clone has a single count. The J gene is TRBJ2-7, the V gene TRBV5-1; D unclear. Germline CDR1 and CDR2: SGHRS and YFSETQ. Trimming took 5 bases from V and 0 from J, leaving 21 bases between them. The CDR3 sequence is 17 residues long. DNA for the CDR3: TGCGCCAGCAGTGAGTTATTCCCGGGCGAGATCTCCTACGAGCAGTACTTC. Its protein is CASSELFPGEISYEQYF.

CDR3 region: CASTGGLVAGELFF. CDR3 coding DNA: TGTGCCAGCACCGGCGGGCTAGTGGCCGGGGAGCTGTTTTTT. The chain combines TRBV28 with TRBJ2-2, with D maybe TRBD2 (5 bases). CDR1 and CDR2 from the germline V gene are MDHEN and SYDVKM. The CDR3 contains 14 residues. The V end was cut by 7 bases, the J end by 6 bases, with 15 bases between.

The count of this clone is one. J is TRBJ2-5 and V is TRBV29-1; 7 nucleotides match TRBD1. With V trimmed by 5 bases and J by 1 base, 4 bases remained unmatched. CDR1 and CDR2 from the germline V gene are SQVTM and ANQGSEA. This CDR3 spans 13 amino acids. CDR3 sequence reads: CSVPGTAQETQYF. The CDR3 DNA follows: TGCAGCGTTCCCGGGACAGCCCAAGAGACCCAGTACTTC.

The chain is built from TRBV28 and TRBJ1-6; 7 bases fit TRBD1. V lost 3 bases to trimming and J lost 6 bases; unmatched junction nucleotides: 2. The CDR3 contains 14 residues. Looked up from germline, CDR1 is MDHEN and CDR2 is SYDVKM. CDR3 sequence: CASSFGTVNSPLHF. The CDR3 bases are TGTGCCAGCAGTTTTGGGACAGTTAATTCACCCCTCCACTTT.

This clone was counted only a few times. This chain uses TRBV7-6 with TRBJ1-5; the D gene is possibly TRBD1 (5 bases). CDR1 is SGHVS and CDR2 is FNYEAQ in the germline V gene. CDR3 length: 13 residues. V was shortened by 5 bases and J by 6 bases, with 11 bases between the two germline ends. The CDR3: CASSPREGQPQHF. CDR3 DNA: TGTGCCAGCAGCCCCAGGGAAGGTCAGCCCCAGCATTTT.

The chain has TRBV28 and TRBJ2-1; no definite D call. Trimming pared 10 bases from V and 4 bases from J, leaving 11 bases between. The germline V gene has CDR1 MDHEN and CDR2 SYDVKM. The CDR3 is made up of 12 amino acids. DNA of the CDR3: TGTGCCACCACAGCGAGGTACAATGAGCAGTTCTTC. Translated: CATTARYNEQFF.

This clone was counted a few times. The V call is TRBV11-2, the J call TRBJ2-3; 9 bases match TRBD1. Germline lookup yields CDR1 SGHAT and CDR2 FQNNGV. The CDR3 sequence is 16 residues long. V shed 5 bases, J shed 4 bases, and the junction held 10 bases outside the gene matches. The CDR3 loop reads CASSQSDRGQSDTQYF. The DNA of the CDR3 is TGTGCCAGCAGCCAATCGGACAGGGGACAGTCAGATACGCAGTATTTT.

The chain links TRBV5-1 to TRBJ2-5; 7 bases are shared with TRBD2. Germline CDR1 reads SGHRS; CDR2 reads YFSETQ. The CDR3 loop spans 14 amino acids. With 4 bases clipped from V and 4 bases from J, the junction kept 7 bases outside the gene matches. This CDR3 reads CASSPQGGSETQYF. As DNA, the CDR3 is TGCGCCAGCAGCCCCCAGGGAGGGTCAGAGACCCAGTACTTC.

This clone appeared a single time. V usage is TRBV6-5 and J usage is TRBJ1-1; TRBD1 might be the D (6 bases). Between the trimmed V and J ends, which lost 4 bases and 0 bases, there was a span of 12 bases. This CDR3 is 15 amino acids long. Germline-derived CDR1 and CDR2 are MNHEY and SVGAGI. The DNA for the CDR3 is TGTGCCAGCAGTTCCCCGACAGGCATGAACACTGAAGCTTTCTTT. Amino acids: CASSSPTGMNTEAFF.

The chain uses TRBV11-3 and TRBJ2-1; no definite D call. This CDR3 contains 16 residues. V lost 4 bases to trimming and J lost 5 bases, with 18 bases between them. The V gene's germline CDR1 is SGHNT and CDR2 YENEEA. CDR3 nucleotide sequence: TGTGCCAGCAGCTCCAGGACCCTCCCGGCGGACAATGAGCAGTTCTTC. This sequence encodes CASSSRTLPADNEQFF.

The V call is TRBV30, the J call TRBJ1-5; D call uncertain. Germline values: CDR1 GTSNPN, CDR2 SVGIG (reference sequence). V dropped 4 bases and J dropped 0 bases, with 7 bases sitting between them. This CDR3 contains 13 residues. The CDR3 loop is CAWTLDSNQPQHF. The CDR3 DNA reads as TGTGCCTGGACATTGGATAGCAATCAGCCCCAGCATTTT.

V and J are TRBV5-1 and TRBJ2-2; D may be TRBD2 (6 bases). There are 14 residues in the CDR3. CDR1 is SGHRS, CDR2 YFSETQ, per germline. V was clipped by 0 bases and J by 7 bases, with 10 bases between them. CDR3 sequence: CASSLGSSGGELFF. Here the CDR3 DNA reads TGCGCCAGCAGCTTGGGAAGTAGCGGCGGGGAGCTGTTTTTT.

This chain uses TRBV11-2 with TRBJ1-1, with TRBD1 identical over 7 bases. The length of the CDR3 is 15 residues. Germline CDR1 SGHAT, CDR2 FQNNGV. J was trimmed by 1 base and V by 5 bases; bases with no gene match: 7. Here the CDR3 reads CASSANRGENTEAFF. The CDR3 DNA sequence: TGTGCCAGCAGCGCCAACAGGGGAGAGAACACTGAAGCTTTCTTT.

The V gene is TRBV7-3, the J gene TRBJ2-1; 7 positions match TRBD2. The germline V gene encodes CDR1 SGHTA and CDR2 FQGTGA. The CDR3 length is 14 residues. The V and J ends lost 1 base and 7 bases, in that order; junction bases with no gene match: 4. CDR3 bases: TGTGCCAGCAGCTTAAGGGGACTAACTAATGAGCAGTTCTTC. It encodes CASSLRGLTNEQFF.

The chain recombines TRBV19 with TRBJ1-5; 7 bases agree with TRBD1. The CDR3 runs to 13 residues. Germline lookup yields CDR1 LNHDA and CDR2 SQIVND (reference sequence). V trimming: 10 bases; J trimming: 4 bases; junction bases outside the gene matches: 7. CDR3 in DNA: TGTGCCACGACGGGACAGCTGAATCAGCCCCAGCATTTT. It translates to CATTGQLNQPQHF. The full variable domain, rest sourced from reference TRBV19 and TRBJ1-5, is DGGITQSPKYLFRKEGQNVTLSCEQNLNHDAMYWYRQDPGQGLRLIYYSQIVNDFQKGDIAEGYSVSREKKESFPLTVTSAQKNPTAFYLCATTGQLNQPQHFGDGTRLSIL.

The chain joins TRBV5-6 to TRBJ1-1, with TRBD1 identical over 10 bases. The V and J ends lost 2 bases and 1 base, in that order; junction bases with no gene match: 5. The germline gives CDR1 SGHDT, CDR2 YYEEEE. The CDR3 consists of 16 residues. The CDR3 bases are TGTGCCAGCAGCTTTACCCGGACAGGGGGGAACACTGAAGCTTTCTTT. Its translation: CASSFTRTGGNTEAFF.

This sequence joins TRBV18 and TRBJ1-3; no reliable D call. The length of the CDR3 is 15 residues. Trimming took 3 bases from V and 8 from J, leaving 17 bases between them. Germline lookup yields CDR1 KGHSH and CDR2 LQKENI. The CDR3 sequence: CASSPFQQRADTIYF. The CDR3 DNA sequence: TGTGCCAGCTCACCTTTCCAACAGCGGGCGGACACCATATATTTT.